This section outlines one T cell receptor beta chain sequence together with its context. Its antigen remains unknown. Germline CDR1 is MDHEN and CDR2 is SYDVKM. This CDR3 is 13 amino acids long. Construction of TCR beta libraries was accomplished by means of UMI-labeled 5' RACE. Using the 5' RACE reads, TCRdb records one entry per CDR3 protein without DNA. This table holds about 5,400 distinct CDR3 sequences. The PBMC originated from buffy coats obtained from healthy donors. The study used negative magnetic separation to enrich total CD8+ T cells. This specimen comes from a study of human CD8 memory T cell subsets. General observations from the study: Stem-like memory T cell repertoires seemed more diverse than precursor exhausted ones by Chao1 estimates.

The sample comprised CD8+ effector memory T cells (TEM) sorted from PBMCs. Subset in this sample: effector memory CD8 T cells, CCR7- CD45RO+ CD95+. The chain has TRBV28 and TRBJ2-1; the D gene TCRdb calls, TRBD2, cannot be checked with no DNA. The receptor was isolated from a human donor in good health. The CDR3 reads CASSLLRANEQFF.